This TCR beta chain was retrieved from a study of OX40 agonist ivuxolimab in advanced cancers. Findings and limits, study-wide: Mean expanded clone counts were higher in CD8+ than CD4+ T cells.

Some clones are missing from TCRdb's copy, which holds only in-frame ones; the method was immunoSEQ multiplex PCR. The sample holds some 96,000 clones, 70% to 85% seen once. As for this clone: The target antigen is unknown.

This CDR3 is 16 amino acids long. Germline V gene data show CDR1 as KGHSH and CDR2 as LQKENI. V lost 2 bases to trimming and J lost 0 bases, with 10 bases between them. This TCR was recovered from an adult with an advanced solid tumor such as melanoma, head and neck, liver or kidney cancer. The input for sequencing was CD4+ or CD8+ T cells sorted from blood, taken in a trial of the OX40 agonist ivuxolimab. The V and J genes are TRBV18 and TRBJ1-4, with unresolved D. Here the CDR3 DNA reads TGTGCCAGCTCACCAGTTTTGTCTGCAACTAATGAAAAACTGTTTTTT. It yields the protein CASSPVLSATNEKLFF.